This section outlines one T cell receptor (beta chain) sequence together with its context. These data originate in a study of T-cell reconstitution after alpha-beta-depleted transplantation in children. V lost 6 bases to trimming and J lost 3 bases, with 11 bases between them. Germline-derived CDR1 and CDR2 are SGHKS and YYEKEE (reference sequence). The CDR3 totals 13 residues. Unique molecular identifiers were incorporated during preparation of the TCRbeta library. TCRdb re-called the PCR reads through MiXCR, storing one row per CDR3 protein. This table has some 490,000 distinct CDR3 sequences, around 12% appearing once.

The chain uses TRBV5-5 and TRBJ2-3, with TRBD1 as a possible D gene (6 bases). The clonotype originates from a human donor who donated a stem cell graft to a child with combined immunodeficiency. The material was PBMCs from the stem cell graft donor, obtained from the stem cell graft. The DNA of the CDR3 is TGTGCCAGCAATACACAGGGTACAGATACGCAGTATTTT. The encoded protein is CASNTQGTDTQYF.